This T cell receptor beta chain was sequenced for a study of T cell responses to AZD1222 COVID-19 vaccine (dated by TCRdb to the early 2020s). Study-wide context: AZD1222 recipients whose second dose came at about 4 weeks and those whose second dose came at about 12 weeks were combined into one group, since spike-specific TCR depth and breadth did not differ between the two schedules. TCR sequencing was performed for roughly 250 trial participants, of whom some 200 were given two doses of AZD1222 and approximately 25 were given two doses of MenACWY control vaccine. Trial participants were enrolled by age into subgroups of 18-55, 56-69 and 70-plus years, and around 150, 28 and 57 TCR-sequenced participants, respectively, were included in these subgroups.

The time point label here, explained by the study, means: baseline before first vaccination. The vaccinee samples were drawn from two UK trials, COV001 and COV002, one of which was a single-blind randomized controlled phase 2/3 trial testing AZD1222 (ChAdOx1 nCoV-19) in healthy adults. For TCRbeta chain sequencing, PBMC samples were collected from trial participants at day 0 and at day 28 after the second dose. Comment on this clone: Its antigen remains undetermined. Qualities for individual bases were not recorded, and no much larger clone is one base off.

The CDR3 regions of human TCRbeta chains were analyzed by immunosequencing. Per the original workflow: Repertoire TCRs were matched against a reference library of SARS-CoV-2-specific TCRs generated with the MIRA antigen-specificity platform. Breadth meant the fraction of unique TCRs that were SARS-CoV-2-associated, whereas depth meant the fraction of total T cells that were SARS-CoV-2-associated. Using the MIRA data, each spike-specific TCR was assigned both to the spike region to which the TCR was reactive and to a CD4 or CD8 class. Log10-transformed breadth and depth values were compared by one-way ANOVA with Sidak's multiple comparisons tests. Imported from immuneACCESS, the table was reduced by TCRdb to in-frame sequences with V and J called. These copies leave out some clones; in studies compared against another copy, an unresolved V gene accounts for under half, and the cause of the remainder is not known. The V and J calls and clone size were taken over from that table, and D and trimming were inferred from the DNA. Recorded for this sample are 110,000 to 150,000 clones; approximately 83% of them occurred a single time. The top ten clones comprise around 8% of the sample.

V is cut back by 8 bases and J by 9 bases, with 8 bases in the junction unmatched. Reading from cysteine to phenylalanine, the CDR3 counts 12 amino acids. Solely the CDR3 DNA is kept, with 36 bases framed from the first base. The germline V gene encodes CDR1 SEHNR and CDR2 FQNEAQ (reference sequence). Overall study results and their limits: In the small 56-69-year group, the increase in depth fell short of significance, most likely because of low power. The vaccine-associated CD4 TCRs covered the entire spike protein, and the dominant responses fell in regions 160-218 and 743-854. Reportedly, close to half of the unique spike-specific TCRs recognized epitopes lying outside the regions that are mutated in the B.1.351 and B.1.1.7 variants. A significant rise in spike-specific TCR breadth and depth was observed after two AZD1222 doses relative to day 0 and relative to MenACWY recipients. Participants were mostly white British, with more females than males. The authors suggested clonal diversity may have been underestimated. Conclusions about previously exposed vaccinees are limited, since just six AZD1222 recipients were seropositive for SARS-CoV-2 at baseline. No day 14 peak-response samples were available, so repertoires were characterized only after the peak T cell response.

The rearranged segments are TRBV7-9 and TRBJ2-3; 7 of the junction bases match TRBD2. Sequencing used peripheral blood, obtained on day 0 of AZD1222 vaccination. This sequence originates from an adult in good health. This receptor carries the CDR3 CASLPWGGTQYF. The nucleotides are TGTGCCAGCTTACCGTGGGGGGGAACGCAGTATTTT. This CDR3, with the reference TRBV7-9 and TRBJ2-3 proteins standing in past its ends, gives the full variable domain DTGVSQNPRHKITKRGQNVTFRCDPISEHNRLYWYRQTLGQGPEFLTYFQNEAQLEKSRLLSDRFSAERPKGSFSTLEIQRTEQGDSAMYLCASLPWGGTQYFGPGTRLTVL.